The clone carrying this T cell receptor (beta chain) was seen more than once but under ten times. Each TCR beta cDNA library carried unique molecular identifiers. Via MiXCR, TCRdb re-called the PCR reads, giving one row per CDR3 protein. Altogether about 810,000 distinct CDR3 sequences are present, approximately 53% being singletons, with the ten largest covering 4% to 5.5%. These data are taken from a study of post-analysis software for immune sequencing data. This receptor was identified in a girl aged 10-17 years with multiple sclerosis. Sequenced material: blood.

The CDR3, as DNA: TGTGCCAGCACCAGACCCCTTCACGTGGAGACCCAGTACTTC. Protein product: CASTRPLHVETQYF. The V call is TRBV7-2, the J call TRBJ2-5; D remains ambiguous. Per germline, CDR1 SGHTA and CDR2 FQGNSA. V lost 7 bases and J 5 bases, leaving 17 bases between the germline ends. The CDR3 loop spans 14 amino acids.